This record concerns one T cell receptor beta chain sequence. No antigen is known for it. Amplification of TCR beta CDR3 regions used RNA as the template. Carried out on the TCR CDR3, a first-round RT-PCR used the HTBI primer set. One entry per CDR3 protein results from TCRdb running MiXCR on the multiplex PCR reads. The sample lists around 690,000 distinct CDR3 sequences, around 20% seen once, with more than 30% in the top ten. The sample comes from a study of T cells in Graves' hyperthyroidism and ophthalmopathy. Notes on the study in general: Median prediction lead before ophthalmopathy onset was 5.5 to 7 months with the model.

Source material for PBMCs was around 10 ml fresh peripheral blood. The CDR3 sequence is 14 residues long. V was clipped by 5 bases and J by 0 bases; unmatched bases: 4. Germline CDR1 and CDR2: SEHNR and FQNEAQ (reference sequence). V usage is TRBV7-9 and J usage is TRBJ2-7, with TRBD1 matching over 7 bases. The sequence was collected from a man aged 25-40 years with Graves' ophthalmopathy. Sample: blood. CDR3 loop: CASSGTAASYEQYF. The CDR3, as DNA: TGTGCCAGCAGCGGGACAGCCGCCTCCTACGAGCAGTACTTC.